This is a list of T cell receptor beta chains from one sample in a study of T cell responses to AZD1222 COVID-19 vaccine. This table comes from immunoSEQ multiplex PCR, and its TCRdb copy is limited to in-frame clones, with some not included. There are some 170,000 clones in the sample; 85% to 90% occur only once, and roughly 4% lies in the top ten. The specimen comprised peripheral blood, sampled 28 days after the second dose of the MenACWY control vaccine. The receptors shown here come from an adult who received the MenACWY meningococcal vaccine as a control. Both conserved end residues are part of each CDR3. The order of the fields is J gene, clone size, V gene, D gene, CDR3 DNA, CDR3 protein. A D gene is named only where the DNA matches it firmly. Clone size is given for some rows only: seen once, a few or many times, or a class if the clone is expanded.

TRBJ1-5	once	TRBV30	.	TGTGCCTGGAGTGTAGCCCAGTTGAATCAGCCCCAGCATTTT	CAWSVAQLNQPQHF
TRBJ2-1	.	TRBV27	TRBD2	TGTGCCAGCAGTTGGCTAGCGGGGGGATCCTACAATGAGCAGTTCTTC	CASSWLAGGSYNEQFF
TRBJ1-1	.	TRBV21-1	.	TGTGCCAGCAGCCCAAGGGTTGGGTACACTGAAGCTTTCTTT	CASSPRVGYTEAFF
TRBJ2-1	.	TRBV5-1	TRBD2	TGCGCCAGCAGCTCGGATAGCGGGAGCTCCTACAATGAGCAGTTCTTC	CASSSDSGSSYNEQFF
TRBJ2-7	.	TRBV5-1	TRBD1	TGCGCCAGCAGCTTACAGGGGGCCTCCTCCTACGAGCAGTACTTC	CASSLQGASSYEQYF
TRBJ2-7	once	TRBV27	.	TGTGCCAGCAGCATAGGGGGGACCATTGGGGAGCAGTACTTC	CASSIGGTIGEQYF
TRBJ1-4	.	TRBV30	.	TGTGCCTGGGGTCCGGGATCTAATGAAAAACTGTTTTTT	CAWGPGSNEKLFF
TRBJ2-3	.	TRBV10-3	.	TGTGCCATCAGTGGCGGATCCACAGATACGCAGTATTTT	CAISGGSTDTQYF
TRBJ2-3	.	TRBV11-2	.	TGTGCCAGCAGCCAGGAGTGGGTCCGCCGGGTTCCGGGAGATACGCAGTATTTT	CASSQEWVRRVPGDTQYF
TRBJ1-1	.	TRBV28	TRBD1	TGTGCCAGCGCCCGTCACAGGGGAGGAACTGAAGCTTTCTTT	CASARHRGGTEAFF
TRBJ1-1	.	TRBV5-1	.	TGCGCCAGCAGCTTGGGGAGTCTGGGACTGAACACTGAAGCTTTCTTT	CASSLGSLGLNTEAFF
TRBJ1-4	once	TRBV5-1	.	TGCGCCAGCAGCTTGGGGCCAGGGGAGGGTGAAAAACTGTTTTTT	CASSLGPGEGEKLFF
TRBJ2-7	.	TRBV7-9	.	TGTGCCAGCAGCTTAGAGCCTATATTCTCCTACGAGCAGTACTTC	CASSLEPIFSYEQYF
TRBJ2-5	.	TRBV7-8	.	TGTGCCAGCAGCTTAGGAGTTTCCGCCCCGGCGTCCCAGTACTTC	CASSLGVSAPASQYF
TRBJ1-2	.	TRBV7-8	.	TGTGCCAGCAGCTTGGTTGGGGGGGGTGAAGGGTCGAACTATGGCTACACCTTC	CASSLVGGGEGSNYGYTF
TRBJ2-7	.	TRBV7-8	.	TGTGCCAGCAGCTTGGAGCACTACGAGCAGTACTTC	CASSLEHYEQYF
TRBJ2-1	.	TRBV7-9	TRBD2	TGTGCCAGCAGCTTAGTAGGACTAGTCGGCTCCTACAATGAGCAGTTCTTC	CASSLVGLVGSYNEQFF